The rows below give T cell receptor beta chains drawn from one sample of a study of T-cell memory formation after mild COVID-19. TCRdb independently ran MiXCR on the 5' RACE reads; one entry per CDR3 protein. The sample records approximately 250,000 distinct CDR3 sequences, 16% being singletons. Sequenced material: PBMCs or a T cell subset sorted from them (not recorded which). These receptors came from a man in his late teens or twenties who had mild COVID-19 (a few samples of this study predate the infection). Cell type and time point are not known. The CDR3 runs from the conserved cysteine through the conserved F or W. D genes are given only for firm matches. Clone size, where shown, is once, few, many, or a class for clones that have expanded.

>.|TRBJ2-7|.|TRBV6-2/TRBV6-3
CASSFPTTSHEQYF
TGTGCCAGCAGTTTCCCAACTACGAGCCACGAGCAGTACTTC
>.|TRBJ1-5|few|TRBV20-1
CSAIAIEAQVNQPQHF
TGCAGTGCCATAGCCATCGAAGCCCAGGTCAATCAGCCCCAGCATTTT
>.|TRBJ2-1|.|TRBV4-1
CASSHQAMYEQFF
TGCGCCAGCAGTCACCAAGCTATGTATGAGCAGTTCTTC
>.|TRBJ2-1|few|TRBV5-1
CASSQGGGSYNEQFF
TGCGCCAGCAGCCAGGGGGGCGGCTCCTACAATGAGCAGTTCTTC
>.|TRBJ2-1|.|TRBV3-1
CASSRPTGGRNEQFF
TGTGCCAGCAGCCGCCCAACTGGGGGGCGCAATGAGCAGTTCTTC
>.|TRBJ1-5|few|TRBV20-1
CSARLQGDQPQHF
TGCAGTGCCCGCCTCCAAGGGGATCAGCCCCAGCATTTT
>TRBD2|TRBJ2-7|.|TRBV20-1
CSARPSGDYEQYF
TGCAGTGCTAGACCCAGCGGGGACTACGAGCAGTACTTC
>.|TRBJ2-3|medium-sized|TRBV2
CASSEVPGWDTQYF
TGTGCCAGCAGTGAAGTGCCAGGATGGGATACGCAGTATTTT
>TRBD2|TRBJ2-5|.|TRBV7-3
CASSSGLKETQYF
TGTGCCAGCAGCTCGGGACTAAAAGAGACCCAGTACTTC
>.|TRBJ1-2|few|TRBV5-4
CASSQGYRNYGYTF
TGTGCCAGCAGCCAAGGGTACCGCAACTATGGCTACACCTTC
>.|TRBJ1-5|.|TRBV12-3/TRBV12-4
CASSWGNHGNQPQHF
TGTGCCAGCAGTTGGGGCAATCATGGCAATCAGCCCCAGCATTTT
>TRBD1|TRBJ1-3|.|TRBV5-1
CASSFTGTGDTGNTIYF
TGCGCCAGCAGCTTCACGGGGACAGGGGATACGGGAAACACCATATATTTT
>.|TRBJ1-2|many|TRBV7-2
CASSLESGYTF
TGTGCCAGCAGCTTAGAGAGCGGCTACACCTTC
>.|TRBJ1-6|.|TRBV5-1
CASSLAEGSPLHF
TGCGCCAGCAGCTTGGCCGAGGGTTCACCCCTCCACTTT
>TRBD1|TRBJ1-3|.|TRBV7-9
CASSSKLYRGPGNTIYF
TGTGCCAGCAGCTCGAAGTTATACAGGGGGCCTGGAAACACCATATATTTT
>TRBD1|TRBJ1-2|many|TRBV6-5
CASSYSRTGVKGYTF
TGTGCCAGCAGTTACTCCCGGACAGGGGTTAAAGGCTACACCTTC
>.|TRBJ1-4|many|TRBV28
CASSLRPGKTTNEKLFF
TGTGCCAGCAGTTTGAGACCCGGGAAGACAACTAATGAAAAACTGTTTTTT
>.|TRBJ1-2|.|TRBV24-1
CATSDQQGTYGYTF
TGTGCCACCAGTGACCAACAGGGAACCTATGGCTACACCTTC
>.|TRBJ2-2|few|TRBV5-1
CASSPRNGRTGELFF
TGCGCCAGCAGCCCCAGAAATGGGAGGACCGGGGAGCTGTTTTTT
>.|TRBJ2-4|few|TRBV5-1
CASSWGPPSVAKNIQYF
TGCGCCAGCAGCTGGGGTCCGCCTTCGGTAGCCAAAAACATTCAGTACTTC
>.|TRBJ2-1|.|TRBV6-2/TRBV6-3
CASAQGGEQFF
TGTGCCTCAGCACAGGGAGGTGAGCAGTTCTTC
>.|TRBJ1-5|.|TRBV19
CASSRSGGGNQPQHF
TGTGCCAGTAGTCGCAGTGGGGGAGGAAATCAGCCCCAGCATTTT
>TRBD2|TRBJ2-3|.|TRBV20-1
CSAVAGTLDTQYF
TGCAGTGCGGTAGCGGGCACCCTGGATACGCAGTATTTT
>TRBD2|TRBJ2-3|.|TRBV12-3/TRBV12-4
CASSLTQLAGGKDTQYF
TGTGCCAGCAGTCTCACCCAACTAGCGGGGGGTAAAGATACGCAGTATTTT
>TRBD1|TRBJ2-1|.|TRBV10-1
CASSESIGTVTFF
TGCGCCAGCAGTGAGTCGATTGGGACAGTGACGTTCTTC